Sequencing of this T cell receptor (delta chain) was carried out in a study of in vitro expanded adult blood gammadelta T cells (dated by TCRdb to the early 2020s). Study-wide context: Sort purity ranged from 94.4% to 100% Vgamma9Vdelta2 cells among T cells. Cells from each donor were stimulated separately with HMBPP, zoledronate or AbnobaViscum P, and the TRG and TRD CDR3 repertoires were sequenced for each condition. The TCR repertoire analysis included three subjects. The study compared the TCR repertoire of Vgamma9Vdelta2 T cells expanded in vitro with a mistletoe-extract drug against those expanded with HMBPP or zoledronate.

For CDR1 and CDR2, the germline V gene lists GEAIGNYY and EKD. V is pared back by 1 base and J by 0 bases, with 14 bases lying between the germline termini. Reading from cysteine to phenylalanine, the CDR3 counts 16 amino acids. Left in the record is the CDR3 DNA by itself, 48 bases read in frame from the first base. Note on this clone: The antigen it recognizes is unknown. One base separates it from a far larger clone, so it is likely a read error. This sample includes further DNA sequences coding for the same CDR3.

Libraries were constructed by 5' RACE. For each sample, the RNeasy Micro Kit was used to extract RNA from roughly 9,800 sorted cells. To build the libraries, template-switch reverse transcription was performed and then the CDR3gamma and CDR3delta regions were amplified by PCR. Amplicons were sequenced on an Illumina MiSeq using the V2 300 kit, producing 150 bp paired-end reads. The paper's processing steps were these. FastQC version 0.11.8 was used to assess read quality. Reads were aligned to GenBank TRG or TRD reference genes with MiXCR version 3.0.3 to construct CDR3 sequences. MiXCR was run with default parameters, except that TRDD assembly used 3 consecutive nucleotides instead of 5. Repertoire analyses, including normalized Shannon-Wiener diversity, clonotype tracking and multidimensional scaling, used VDJtools version 1.2.1 with default settings. Out-of-frame CDR3 sequences and those containing stop codons were excluded from analysis. In TCRdb, clones were called once more from the public reads by CATT, and rows of identical DNA were later combined. TCRdb's processing, not the study's, gives the V and J calls here. The sample has 300 to 400 delta-chain clones on record, 38% of them singletons. The biggest ten clones account for about 45% of the sample.

In light of the paper, this sample's treatment or condition label describes: AbnobaViscum Pini, a non-fermented European mistletoe (Viscum album, pine host) extract drug, around 970 ug/mL. Live CD3+ TCRgammadelta+ Vgamma9+ Vdelta2+ T cells were FACS-sorted on a FACS Aria III after expansion. Before expansion, PBMC received a one-day pulse of roughly 1,000 ug/mL AbnobaViscum P and were then washed three times. The cultures were expanded for around 15 days, and IL-2 was added again every 3 to 4 days. After the one-day stimulant pulse, cells were washed three times and then cultured in medium containing about 110 U/mL IL-2. Before culture, peripheral blood mononuclear cells were isolated by Lymphoprep gradient centrifugation and were cryopreserved in liquid nitrogen. General findings and caveats noted by the study authors: CDR3 length, diversity and J usage of AbnobaViscum P-expanded Vgamma9Vdelta2 repertoires were found to be similar to those of HMBPP- and zoledronate-expanded repertoires, which suggested a polyclonal response. All repertoires derived from in vitro expanded cultures of healthy donor cells, not from mistletoe-treated patients. Most of the top TRGV9 CDR3 clonotypes were public, as they were shared across donors and across all three stimulation conditions. The TRDV2 repertoire shared between treatments was private to each donor, and multidimensional scaling grouped TRD repertoires by subject rather than by stimulant.

The chain links TRDV2 with TRDJ1; the D gene is perhaps TRDD3, on 5 matching bases. Since TCRdb gives no J gene, matching the DNA to germline was used here to assign it. The sequence came from an adult in good health. The sample here was gamma-delta T cells from peripheral blood expanded in culture, taken from an in vitro culture stimulated with Abnoba P. CDR3 protein: CACDTLGAGDTDKLIF. In nucleotide form, the sequence is TGTGCCTGTGACACGCTTGGTGCGGGGGACACCGATAAACTCATCTTT.